This T cell receptor (beta chain) came from a study of blood T cell repertoires in COVID-19. Looking at the study overall: COVID-19 samples from acute and convalescent phases originated in the United States, Italy and Spain.

The table lists this clone with a count of one. Cohorts were determined from participant-reported clinical history. With 1 base clipped from V and 4 bases from J, the junction kept 8 bases outside the gene matches. Germline V gives CDR1 SGHVS, CDR2 FQNEAQ. This CDR3 contains 17 residues. Libraries were prepared by immunoSEQ multiplex PCR; TCRdb keeps only in-frame clonotypes and omits some of them. The sample includes roughly 300,000 clones, 65% to 90% of them seen just once. Specimen: PBMCs or T cells enriched from blood (not recorded which). The rearrangement joins TRBV7-8 to TRBJ2-7; TRBD1 agrees at 12 bases. This receptor was taken from a woman aged 18-29 years who had recovered from COVID-19. The CDR3 nucleotides read TGTGCCAGCAGCTTAGTGACGGGACAGGGGGCTTTATACGAGCAGTACTTC. It translates to CASSLVTGQGALYEQYF. The entire variable domain, with the rest obtained from reference TRBV7-8 and TRBJ2-7, is as follows: GAGVSQSPRYKVAKRGQDVALRCDPISGHVSLFWYQQALGQGPEFLTYFQNEAQLDKSGLPSDRFFAERPEGSVSTLKIQRTQQEDSAVYLCASSLVTGQGALYEQYFGPGTRLTVT.